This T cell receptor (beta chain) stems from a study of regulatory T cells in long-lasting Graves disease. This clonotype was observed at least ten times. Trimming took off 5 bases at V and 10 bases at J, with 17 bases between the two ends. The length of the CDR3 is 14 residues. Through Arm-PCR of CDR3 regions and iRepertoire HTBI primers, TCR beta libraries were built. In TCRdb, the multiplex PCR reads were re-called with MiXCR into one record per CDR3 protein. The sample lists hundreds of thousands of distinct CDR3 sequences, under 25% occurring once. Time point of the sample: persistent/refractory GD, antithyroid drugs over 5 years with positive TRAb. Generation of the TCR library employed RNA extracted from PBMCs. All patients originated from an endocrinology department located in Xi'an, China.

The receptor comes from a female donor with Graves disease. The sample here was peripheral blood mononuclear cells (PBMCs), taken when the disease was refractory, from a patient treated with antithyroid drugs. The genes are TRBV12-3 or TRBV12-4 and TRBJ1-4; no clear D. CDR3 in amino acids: CASSRRFRLGKLFF. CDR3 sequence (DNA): TGTGCCAGCAGTCGCAGGTTTCGGCTGGGAAAACTGTTTTTT.